This T cell receptor (beta chain) appears in the sequencing data of a study of neurological immune-mediated disorders. There are many counts of this clonotype. Its antigen is not known. Unsorted libraries used 2 million PBMCs kept at -80 degrees C. Study-wide results and caveats: One related-CDR3 cluster, which may be a signature, held the repertoires of 18 of 34 multiple sclerosis patients after phylogenetic grouping. Expanded clones shared no identical CDR3 amino acid sequences across subjects, which suggested private TCR-beta repertoires in all groups.

The cDNA was generated by 5'RACE with 10-nucleotide random UMIs. TCRdb independently ran MiXCR on the 5' RACE reads; one entry per CDR3 protein. The sample records about 55,000 distinct CDR3 sequences, roughly 4.4% being singletons. The CDR3 extends over 14 amino acids. The trim removed 1 base at V and 5 bases at J, leaving 2 bases unmatched. The V gene's germline CDR1 is LGHDT and CDR2 YNNKEL (reference sequence). The sequencing input was PBMCs. This chain connects TRBV3-1 to TRBJ1-2; 9 bases are shared with TRBD1. This clonotype was obtained from a man aged 50 to 60 with multiple sclerosis. The CDR3 spells CASSQAGTGYGYTF. In DNA, the CDR3 is TGTGCCAGCAGCCAAGCGGGGACAGGGTATGGCTACACCTTC.